This is a list of T cell receptor beta chains from one sample in a study of cytomegalovirus exposure and HLA in healthy donors. Method: immunoSEQ multiplex PCR; TCRdb's copy keeps in-frame clones and lacks some. The sample data list approximately 190,000 clones. Material for sequencing was PBMCs. The receptors here all came from a man aged 30 to 45 in good health and CMV-seronegative. Each CDR3 is given with its conserved first and last residue. D genes are given only for firm matches. The size field is filled for only some rows; it gives once, few, many or a size class.

v_call	d_call	j_call	clone_size	cdr3_aa	cdr3_nt
TRBV7-7	TRBD1	TRBJ2-5	-	CASSHGTAQETQYF	TGTGCCAGCAGTCATGGGACAGCACAAGAGACCCAGTACTTC
TRBV6-6	TRBD1	TRBJ1-5	-	CASSGTETSNQPQHF	TGTGCCAGCAGTGGGACAGAAACTAGCAATCAGCCCCAGCATTTT
TRBV27	TRBD1	TRBJ1-3	-	CASSSPGQTIYF	TGTGCCAGCAGTTCGCCGGGACAGACCATATATTTT
TRBV25-1	-	TRBJ1-2	-	CASSSSPGGGAVYGYTF	TGTGCCAGCAGTTCCTCTCCCGGGGGGGGCGCGGTCTATGGCTACACCTTC
TRBV25-1	-	TRBJ2-1	-	CASSRPGSSYNEQFF	TGTGCCAGCAGCCGTCCGGGGAGCTCCTACAATGAGCAGTTCTTC
TRBV28	-	TRBJ1-2	-	CASSPSGGYGYTF	TGTGCCAGCAGTCCATCCGGCGGGTATGGCTACACCTTC
TRBV27	TRBD2	TRBJ2-7	-	CASSRSWGLAAAYEQYF	TGTGCCAGCAGCCGATCCTGGGGACTAGCGGCAGCCTACGAGCAGTACTTC
TRBV6-1	-	TRBJ1-3	-	CASSIQGSGNTIYF	TGTGCCAGCAGTATACAGGGATCTGGAAACACCATATATTTT
TRBV30	TRBD1	TRBJ1-3	-	CAYGQDSGNTIYF	TGTGCCTACGGACAGGACTCTGGAAACACCATATATTTT
TRBV2	TRBD1	TRBJ1-5	-	CASSSGQENQPQHF	TGTGCCAGCAGCTCCGGACAGGAGAATCAGCCCCAGCATTTT
TRBV11-3	-	TRBJ2-3	-	CASSPTGTATQYF	TGTGCCAGCAGCCCAACAGGCACAGCTACGCAGTATTTT
TRBV19	-	TRBJ1-2	-	CASGGSAGYTF	TGTGCCTCCGGGGGGTCCGCTGGCTACACCTTC
TRBV28	-	TRBJ2-7	-	CASSLVSGSAVEQYF	TGTGCCAGCAGTTTAGTATCCGGATCGGCGGTCGAGCAGTACTTC
TRBV28	TRBD2	TRBJ2-3	-	CASTLSGRRYF	TGTGCCAGCACCCTTAGCGGGAGGAGGTATTTT
TRBV5-1	-	TRBJ2-1	-	CASSAPRPTYNEQFF	TGCGCCAGCAGCGCACCCAGACCGACTTACAATGAGCAGTTCTTC
TRBV30	-	TRBJ2-2	-	CAWSVWDSAYTGELFF	TGTGCCTGGAGTGTTTGGGACTCAGCCTACACCGGGGAGCTGTTTTTT
TRBV10-3	-	TRBJ2-2	-	CAIRLYTGELFF	TGTGCCATCAGATTATACACCGGGGAGCTGTTTTTT
TRBV5-1	-	TRBJ1-2	-	CASSWGQGRYGYTF	TGCGCCAGCAGCTGGGGCCAGGGGCGCTATGGCTACACCTTC
TRBV5-1	TRBD2	TRBJ2-5	-	CASSGGLASRGETQYF	TGCGCCAGCAGCGGGGGACTAGCGTCCCGAGGGGAGACCCAGTACTTC
TRBV27	-	TRBJ1-5	-	CASSPLDRHANQPQHF	TGTGCCAGCAGTCCCCTCGACAGACATGCTAATCAGCCCCAGCATTTT
TRBV28	TRBD1	TRBJ1-1	-	CASSFETGRNTEAFF	TGTGCCAGCAGTTTTGAGACAGGGAGAAACACTGAAGCTTTCTTT
TRBV6-1	TRBD1	TRBJ2-7	-	CASSAPGQGPEQYF	TGTGCCAGCAGTGCCCCGGGACAGGGGCCCGAGCAGTACTTC
TRBV27	-	TRBJ1-2	-	CASSFGPTSSYGYTF	TGTGCCAGCAGTTTTGGGCCCACAAGTTCCTATGGCTACACCTTC
TRBV18	-	TRBJ2-2	-	CASSSLMRTGELFF	TGTGCCAGCTCATCCCTGATGCGCACGGGAGAGCTGTTTTTT
TRBV25-1	TRBD2	TRBJ2-7	-	CASSLTSGSYEQYF	TGTGCCAGCAGCCTGACTAGCGGCTCCTACGAGCAGTACTTC
TRBV27	-	TRBJ1-2	-	CASSPDDRFHYGYTF	TGTGCCAGCAGTCCAGACGACAGGTTTCACTATGGCTACACCTTC
TRBV10-1	-	TRBJ2-7	-	CASSESGTIYEQYF	TGCGCCAGCAGTGAGTCGGGGACAATTTACGAGCAGTACTTC
TRBV18	TRBD1	TRBJ1-1	-	CASSPQSDRGTEAFF	TGTGCCAGCTCACCACAGTCCGACAGGGGGACGGAAGCTTTCTTT
TRBV19	TRBD1	TRBJ1-2	-	CASSIDLKGAFSLYGYTF	TGTGCCAGTAGTATAGATCTGAAGGGGGCGTTTTCACTCTATGGCTACACCTTC
TRBV11-2	TRBD1	TRBJ2-5	-	CASQGTGDYKTQYF	TGTGCCAGCCAGGGGACAGGGGATTACAAGACCCAGTACTTC
TRBV7-9	TRBD2	TRBJ2-1	-	CASVLAGGNEQFF	TGTGCCAGCGTACTAGCGGGAGGGAATGAGCAGTTCTTC
TRBV4-3	-	TRBJ1-2	-	CASSQEGANYGYTF	TGCGCCAGCAGCCAAGAAGGAGCTAACTATGGCTACACCTTC
TRBV9	TRBD2	TRBJ2-1	-	CASSGTSGNYNEQFF	TGTGCCAGCAGCGGGACTAGCGGTAACTACAATGAGCAGTTCTTC
TRBV27	-	TRBJ2-7	-	CASSLSRGNYEQYF	TGTGCCAGCAGTTTATCACGCGGAAACTACGAGCAGTACTTC
TRBV5-6	-	TRBJ1-2	-	CASSFGTGANYGYTF	TGTGCCAGCAGCTTCGGAACCGGGGCTAACTATGGCTACACCTTC
TRBV13	-	TRBJ2-1	-	CASTRVATYNEQFF	TGTGCCAGCACCCGGGTAGCGACCTACAATGAGCAGTTCTTC
TRBV29-1	TRBD1	TRBJ2-1	-	CSVEFGQGYNEQFF	TGCAGCGTTGAATTCGGACAGGGCTACAATGAGCAGTTCTTC
TRBV19	TRBD1	TRBJ1-2	-	CASSKQGASNYGYTF	TGTGCCAGTAGTAAACAGGGGGCTTCTAACTATGGCTACACCTTC
TRBV29-1	TRBD2	TRBJ2-5	-	CSVAPGSSGGETQYF	TGCAGCGTTGCCCCTGGGTCTAGCGGGGGCGAGACCCAGTACTTC
TRBV19	-	TRBJ2-7	-	CASSINPQRPSYEQYF	TGTGCCAGTAGTATAAACCCCCAGAGGCCCTCCTACGAGCAGTACTTC
TRBV30	-	TRBJ1-1	-	CAWTDSENTEAFF	TGTGCCTGGACGGACAGCGAGAACACTGAAGCTTTCTTT
TRBV30	TRBD1	TRBJ2-3	-	CAWSIGQGGDTQYF	TGTGCCTGGAGCATCGGACAGGGGGGAGATACGCAGTATTTT
TRBV18	TRBD1	TRBJ1-1	medium-sized	CASSPRTGNTEAFF	TGTGCCAGCTCACCTCGGACAGGGAACACTGAAGCTTTCTTT